Following are 8 T cell receptor beta chains from one sample sequenced in a study of T cell responses to AZD1222 COVID-19 vaccine. The protocol was immunoSEQ multiplex PCR, while the TCRdb copy is restricted to in-frame clones and leaves out a portion. The sample lists some 95,000 clones; less than 90% were seen once. The sequences come from peripheral blood, collected on day 0 of AZD1222 vaccination. These receptors originate from an adult in good health.

V usage is TRBV21-1 and J usage is TRBJ1-2. TRBV21-1 is a pseudogene segment. This CDR3 spans 15 amino acids. The DNA for the CDR3 is TGTGCCAGCAGCAAATACCTTGAGGGGACTGGGGGCTACACCTTC. Protein sequence: CASSKYLEGTGGYTF.

This clone is a singleton in its sample. The V and J genes are TRBV15 and TRBJ1-4, with a tentative D call TRBD1 (5 bases). Trimming left V 2 bases short and J 4 bases short, with 8 bases between. Germline V gene sequence: CDR1 LNHNV, CDR2 YYDKDF (reference sequence). This CDR3 is built from 14 residues. The CDR3 reads CATSRLTVNEKLFF. The CDR3 nucleotides are TGTGCCACCAGCAGATTGACAGTTAATGAAAAACTGTTTTTT.

This chain uses TRBV3-1 (or the pseudogene TRBV3-2) with TRBJ1-5; D perhaps matches TRBD1 (5 bases). Per the germline V gene, CDR1 is LGHDT and CDR2 is YNNKEL (reference sequence). V lost 2 bases and J 5 bases, leaving 13 bases between the germline ends. This CDR3 is 15 amino acids long. For the CDR3, the DNA is TGTGCCAGCAGCCAAAATCAGGGATACTATCAGCCCCAGCATTTT. This gives the protein CASSQNQGYYQPQHF.

A single count supports this clone. The chain combines TRBV28 with TRBJ1-1; weak D call: TRBD1 (5 bases). V gave up 2 bases and J gave up 4 bases, with 11 bases separating them. The CDR3 extends over 14 amino acids. In germline, CDR1 is MDHEN, CDR2 SYDVKM. CDR3 sequence: CASSLRGGITEAFF. CDR3 nucleotide sequence: TGTGCCAGCAGTTTAAGGGGAGGTATCACTGAAGCTTTCTTT. Combining the CDR3 with reference TRBV28 and TRBJ1-1 gives the whole variable domain DVKVTQSSRYLVKRTGEKVFLECVQDMDHENMFWYRQDPGLGLRLIYFSYDVKMKEKGDIPEGYSVSREKKERFSLILESASTNQTSMYLCASSLRGGITEAFFGQGTRLTVV.

This clone came up a few times. V usage is TRBV6-4 and J usage is TRBJ1-2, with 12 bases fitting TRBD1. The V gene's germline CDR1 is MRHNA and CDR2 SNTAGT. The CDR3 is made up of 13 amino acids. The J segment lost 6 bases and the V segment lost 6 bases, leaving 2 bases of the junction unmatched. The CDR3, as DNA: TGTGCCAGCAGGGGACAGGGGGCTGATGGCTACACCTTC. Encoded protein: CASRGQGADGYTF.

This chain joins TRBV19 and TRBJ1-2; D not certain. CDR3 size: 12 residues. Germline values: CDR1 LNHDA, CDR2 SQIVND (reference sequence). The V end was cut by 7 bases, the J end by 6 bases, with 12 bases between. CDR3 amino acids: CASNNGNHGYTF. The CDR3 nucleotides read TGTGCCAGTAACAACGGGAACCATGGCTACACCTTC.

V and J are TRBV19 and TRBJ1-5; TRBD1 agrees at 7 bases. Germline loops: CDR1 LNHDA, CDR2 SQIVND (reference sequence). Trimming at V came to 4 bases and at J to 0 bases, leaving 6 bases not matched to a gene. The CDR3 length is 16 residues. CDR3 DNA sequence: TGTGCCAGTAGTAAGGGGGACAGCTATAGCAATCAGCCCCAGCATTTT. It codes for CASSKGDSYSNQPQHF.

The chain carries TRBV12-3 or TRBV12-4 and TRBJ1-3; D is undetermined. V was trimmed by 2 bases and J by 1 base, leaving 3 bases between them. The CDR3 runs to 13 residues. For the CDR3, the DNA is TGTGCCAGCAGTTTACGGTCTGGAAACACCATATATTTT. The encoded protein is CASSLRSGNTIYF.